Following are 18 T cell receptor beta chains from one sample sequenced in a study of CD8+ T cells in alopecia areata. Treatment meaning: oral pan-JAK inhibitor, 5-10 mg twice daily. RNA extraction was followed by reverse transcription into cDNA, which acted as the sequencing template. This table comes from immunoSEQ multiplex PCR, and its TCRdb copy is limited to in-frame clones, with some not included. This table has roughly 64,000 clones, about 45% appearing once. The source was CD8+ T cells sorted from blood, collected at roughly week 36, from a patient treated with tofacitinib. The receptors derive from a human donor with alopecia areata.

The chain employs TRBV6-1 and TRBJ1-1; D remains ambiguous. V lost 2 bases to trimming and J lost 2 bases, with 12 bases between them. Germline CDR1 MNHNS, CDR2 SASEGT. The CDR3 is made up of 15 amino acids. CDR3 DNA sequence: TGTGCCAGCAGTGAAAAGGTCAGCCTCAACACTGAAGCTTTCTTT. Amino acid sequence: CASSEKVSLNTEAFF.

J is TRBJ2-4 and V is TRBV23-1; 7 bases align to TRBD2. TRBV23-1 is an ORF, and what it does is uncertain. The CDR3 sequence is 16 residues long. V lost 2 bases to trimming and J lost 3 bases; unmatched junction nucleotides: 7. Here the CDR3 DNA reads TGCGCCAGCAGTCAAGGCTTTGGGGAGGGCAAAAACATTCAGTACTTC. Translated: CASSQGFGEGKNIQYF.

This clone was counted only a few times. The chain has TRBV5-4 and TRBJ2-7; TRBD2 aligns across 8 bases. V was pared by 3 bases and J by 4 bases, with 9 bases of the junction left unmatched. CDR3 length: 15 residues. The germline V gene has CDR1 SGHNT and CDR2 YYREEE (reference sequence). The chain's CDR3 is CASSSDGRGWYEQYF. The CDR3 DNA follows: TGTGCCAGCAGCTCTGACGGGAGGGGTTGGTACGAGCAGTACTTC.

V is TRBV29-1 and J is TRBJ2-7, with D perhaps matching TRBD1 (6 bases). This CDR3 is 13 amino acids long. V lost 6 bases, J lost 3 bases, and 15 bases lay in between. Germline V gives CDR1 SQVTM, CDR2 ANQGSEA. Written as DNA, the CDR3 is TGCAGCGTCCGAGGGGACAAAGGCTACGAGCAGTACTTC. As protein: CSVRGDKGYEQYF.

The J gene is TRBJ2-4, the V gene TRBV6-1; D is uncertain. The CDR3 runs 11 residues. Germline V gene lookup returns CDR1 MNHNS and CDR2 SASEGT. CDR3 region: CATVKGGVQYF. For the CDR3, the DNA is TGTGCAACTGTGAAGGGTGGAGTTCAGTACTTC.

The J gene is TRBJ2-5, the V gene TRBV6-6, with D unresolved. Germline V gene sequence: CDR1 MNHNY, CDR2 SVGAGI (reference sequence). Trimming took off 0 bases at V and 3 bases at J, with 5 bases between the two ends. The CDR3 is made up of 13 amino acids. The CDR3 loop reads CASSYSFEETQYF. The CDR3, as DNA: TGTGCCAGCAGTTACTCATTCGAAGAGACCCAGTACTTC.

This clone was detected only a few times. V is TRBV29-1 and J is TRBJ2-1, with 7 bases lining up with TRBD1. Losses at the gene ends were 5 bases for V and 5 bases for J; bases not matched to a gene: 12. The CDR3 contains 15 residues. Germline V CDR1 and CDR2: SQVTM, ANQGSEA. The CDR3 nucleotides read TGCAGCGTTCTCGGGACAGAAAAAATAAACAATGAGCAGTTCTTC. Protein: CSVLGTEKINNEQFF.

The chain links TRBV29-1 to TRBJ2-1; D call uncertain. V lost 0 bases, J lost 0 bases, and 9 bases lay in between. The germline gives CDR1 SQVTM, CDR2 ANQGSEA. The CDR3 runs to 15 residues. The CDR3 nucleotides read TGCAGCGTTGAAGATGGCTCCAGCTCCTACAATGAGCAGTTCTTC. Residues: CSVEDGSSSYNEQFF.

This clone appeared once. The gene calls are TRBV19 and TRBJ1-1, with a possible D match to TRBD1 (5 bases). Germline loops: CDR1 LNHDA, CDR2 SQIVND (reference sequence). This CDR3 is 13 amino acids long. Trimming pared 5 bases from V and 0 bases from J, leaving 7 bases between. CDR3 nucleotide sequence: TGTGCCAGTAGTGGGACGGTGAACACTGAAGCTTTCTTT. Protein: CASSGTVNTEAFF.

The rearrangement uses TRBV30 and TRBJ1-4, with D unclear. Trimming took 1 base from V and 8 from J, leaving 5 bases between them. The CDR3 is made up of 11 amino acids. Looked up from germline, CDR1 is GTSNPN and CDR2 is SVGIG (reference sequence). CDR3 nucleotide sequence: TGTGCCTGGAGTGACGGGGAAAAACTGTTTTTT. It is translated as CAWSDGEKLFF.

This clone has more than one count but fewer than ten. This sequence joins TRBV7-9 and TRBJ1-2; TRBD1 matches at 12 bases. The V and J ends lost 5 bases and 3 bases, in that order; junction bases with no gene match: 7. Per the germline V gene, CDR1 is SEHNR and CDR2 is FQNEAQ (reference sequence). This CDR3 spans 16 amino acids. In DNA form, the CDR3 reads TGTGCCAGCAGCACCCAGGGACAGGGGGCCTACTATGGCTACACCTTC. As protein: CASSTQGQGAYYGYTF.

This clone was detected a few times. The J gene is TRBJ1-1, the V gene TRBV7-9; D might be TRBD1 (5 bases). The germline V gene encodes CDR1 SEHNR and CDR2 FQNEAQ (reference sequence). The CDR3 totals 16 residues. The ends were cut back, 5 bases at V and 3 bases at J, with 19 bases in the middle. CDR3 in amino acids: CASSPGKYLEDTEAFF. Written as DNA, the CDR3 is TGTGCCAGCAGCCCAGGGAAGTATTTGGAAGACACTGAAGCTTTCTTT.

The CDR3 loop is CASSLIRVEETQYF. The CDR3 coding sequence is TGTGCCAGCAGCCTAATACGGGTGGAGGAGACCCAGTACTTC. V usage is TRBV14 and J usage is TRBJ2-5, with D unclear. The CDR3 covers 14 residues. The germline V gene has CDR1 SGHDN and CDR2 FVKESK. The V end lost 4 bases, the J end lost 5 bases, and 14 bases lay between the germline ends.

The V call is TRBV13, the J call TRBJ2-4, with TRBD1 identical over 10 bases. Per the germline V gene, CDR1 is PRHDT and CDR2 is FYEKMQ (reference sequence). The trim removed 5 bases at V and 0 bases at J, leaving 7 bases unmatched. This CDR3 comprises 17 residues. The CDR3 bases are TGTGCCAGCAGCCAGGCGGGACAGGGGTTAGCCAAAAACATTCAGTACTTC. Translation gives CASSQAGQGLAKNIQYF.

The DNA of the CDR3 is TGTGCCAGCAGCGGTACTGGGATCTACGAGCAGTACTTC. Amino acid sequence: CASSGTGIYEQYF. This chain connects TRBV7-9 to TRBJ2-7, with D uncertain. This CDR3 has 13 residues. V was shortened by 5 bases and J by 3 bases, with 11 bases between the two germline ends. The V gene's germline CDR1 is SEHNR and CDR2 FQNEAQ (reference sequence).

This clone was recorded a few times. The CDR3 DNA follows: TGTGCCAGCAGCGCATTCGGACGGAGGGACACTGAAGCTTTCTTT. The encoded protein is CASSAFGRRDTEAFF. This rearrangement joins TRBV5-6 to TRBJ1-1; D uncertain. V was pared by 4 bases and J by 3 bases, with 16 bases between. This CDR3 has 15 amino acids. The germline gives CDR1 SGHDT, CDR2 YYEEEE.

This clone has only a few counts. The chain combines TRBV7-9 with TRBJ2-4, with 7 bases lining up with TRBD1. Per the germline V gene, CDR1 is SEHNR and CDR2 is FQNEAQ (reference sequence). The CDR3 consists of 16 residues. The J segment lost 0 bases and the V segment lost 3 bases, leaving 5 bases of the junction unmatched. The CDR3 reads CASSFTGDLAKNIQYF. CDR3 nucleotide sequence: TGTGCCAGCAGCTTCACAGGGGACCTAGCCAAAAACATTCAGTACTTC.

This chain links TRBV13 with TRBJ2-5, with 11 bases fitting TRBD2. Germline CDR1 and CDR2: PRHDT and FYEKMQ (reference sequence). The V gene end was trimmed by 5 bases and the J gene end by 5 bases; junction bases not matched to a gene: 7. There are 15 residues in the CDR3. CDR3 nucleotide sequence: TGTGCCAGCAGCACTCTAGCGGGAGGAGCGGAGACCCAGTACTTC. Its protein product is CASSTLAGGAETQYF. Combining the CDR3 with reference TRBV13 and TRBJ2-5 gives the whole variable domain AAGVIQSPRHLIKEKRETATLKCYPIPRHDTVYWYQQGPGQDPQFLISFYEKMQSDKGSIPDRFSAQQFSDYHSELNMSSLELGDSALYFCASSTLAGGAETQYFGPGTRLLVL.